This entry lists 8 T cell receptor beta chains sequenced from one sample in a study of blood T cell repertoires in COVID-19. Using immunoSEQ multiplex PCR, the repertoire was profiled, and TCRdb retains in-frame clones only, with some absent. The table lists 50,000 to 75,000 clones, about 87% of them singletons, with over 6.5% in the top ten. The specimen sequenced was peripheral blood. These TCRs come from a man in his sixties with acute or convalescent COVID-19.

Only one count was recorded for this clone. This sequence joins TRBV28 and TRBJ2-7, with 7 positions matching TRBD1. Germline V gene sequence: CDR1 MDHEN, CDR2 SYDVKM. The CDR3 has 15 residues. V trimming: 6 bases; J trimming: 3 bases; junction bases outside the gene matches: 11. Written as DNA, the CDR3 is TGTGCCAGCAGACCTGGGACAGCGCTCATCTACGAGCAGTACTTC. Translation gives CASRPGTALIYEQYF.

J is TRBJ1-2 and V is TRBV29-1, with 11 bases lining up with TRBD1. The germline CDR1 and CDR2 sequences are SQVTM and ANQGSEA. There are 18 residues in the CDR3. V shed 6 bases and J 5 bases; nucleotides not matched to a gene: 20. The CDR3 loop reads CSVLYPPGQGENQYGYTF. The CDR3 region has the DNA TGCAGCGTCCTCTACCCTCCGGGACAGGGGGAGAACCAATATGGCTACACCTTC.

V and J are TRBV24-1 and TRBJ1-1; 10 bases are shared with TRBD1. CDR3 length: 15 residues. The germline V gene has CDR1 KGHDR and CDR2 SFDVKD. Unmatched junction bases numbered 8, after V lost 5 bases and J lost 6 bases. This CDR3 is CATSGGQGGKPEAFF. Written as DNA, the CDR3 is TGTGCCACCAGTGGCGGACAGGGGGGGAAGCCTGAAGCTTTCTTT.

The chain couples TRBV19 to TRBJ2-3; 8 bases are a match to TRBD2. This CDR3 has 13 residues. The V and J ends lost 10 bases and 7 bases, in that order; junction bases with no gene match: 10. Germline CDR1 LNHDA, CDR2 SQIVND (reference sequence). CDR3: CATLLAVDYTQYF. In DNA, the CDR3 is TGTGCCACTTTACTAGCGGTGGACTATACGCAGTATTTT.

V gene TRBV5-5 combines with J gene TRBJ2-3; possible D gene TRBD2, 6 bases. V was clipped by 4 bases and J by 3 bases, with 15 bases between them. The CDR3 has 15 residues. Looked up from germline, CDR1 is SGHKS and CDR2 is YYEKEE (reference sequence). CDR3 residues: CASSTGLRGTDTQYF. As DNA, the CDR3 is TGTGCCAGCAGCACGGGCCTCCGGGGGACAGATACGCAGTATTTT. Full variable domain (rest looked up from reference TRBV5-5 and TRBJ2-3): DAGVTQSPTHLIKTRGQQVTLRCSPISGHKSVSWYQQVLGQGPQFIFQYYEKEERGRGNFPDRFSARQFPNYSSELNVNALLLGDSALYLCASSTGLRGTDTQYFGPGTRLTVL.

The rearrangement joins TRBV19 to TRBJ1-1; perhaps TRBD1 as D (6 bases). CDR1 is LNHDA, CDR2 SQIVND, per germline (reference sequence). The V gene lost 4 bases and the J gene lost 4 bases, with 16 bases spanning the gap. This CDR3 has 15 residues. The CDR3 reads CASSTLQGSGTEAFF. The CDR3 DNA reads TGTGCCAGTAGTACCCTACAGGGATCGGGCACTGAAGCTTTCTTT. Based on the CDR3 plus reference TRBV19 and TRBJ1-1, the full variable domain is DGGITQSPKYLFRKEGQNVTLSCEQNLNHDAMYWYRQDPGQGLRLIYYSQIVNDFQKGDIAEGYSVSREKKESFPLTVTSAQKNPTAFYLCASSTLQGSGTEAFFGQGTRLTVV.

The chain's CDR3 is CASSRPSKQGRNQPQHF. In DNA, the CDR3 is TGTGCCAGCAGCCGACCCTCGAAGCAGGGCCGCAATCAGCCCCAGCATTTT. The V gene is TRBV3-1 (or the pseudogene TRBV3-2), the J gene TRBJ1-5; TRBD1 might be the D (5 bases). Germline CDR1 LGHDT, CDR2 YNNKEL (reference sequence). With 4 bases removed from V and 2 bases from J, the gap between germline ends came to 18 bases. The length of the CDR3 is 17 residues.

J is TRBJ2-3 and V is TRBV1; TRBD2 is the table's D call and was not checked against the DNA. TRBV1 is termed a pseudogene. The CDR3 is 18 amino acids. The DNA of the CDR3 is TGCACCAGCAGCCAAGGGTCCCCCGCGGGGGGGCCCTCAGATACGCAGTATTTT. Its protein is CTSSQGSPAGGPSDTQYF.